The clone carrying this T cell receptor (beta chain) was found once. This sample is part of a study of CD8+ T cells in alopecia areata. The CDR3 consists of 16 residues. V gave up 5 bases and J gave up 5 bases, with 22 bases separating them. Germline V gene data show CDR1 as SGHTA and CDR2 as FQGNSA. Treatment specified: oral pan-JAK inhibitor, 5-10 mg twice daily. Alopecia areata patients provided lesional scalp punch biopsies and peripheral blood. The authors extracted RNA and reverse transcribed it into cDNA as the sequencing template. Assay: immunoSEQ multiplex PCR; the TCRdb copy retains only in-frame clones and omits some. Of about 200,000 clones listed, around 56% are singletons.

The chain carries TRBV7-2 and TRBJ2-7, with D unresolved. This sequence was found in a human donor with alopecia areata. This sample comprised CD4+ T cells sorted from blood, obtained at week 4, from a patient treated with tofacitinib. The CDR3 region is CASSRRRLTLLDEQYF. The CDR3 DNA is TGTGCCAGCAGCCGCCGGAGATTAACTCTACTGGACGAGCAGTACTTC.